Presented here are 4 T cell receptor beta chains from one specimen sequenced in a study of blood T cell repertoires in COVID-19. Measured with immunoSEQ multiplex PCR; TCRdb has only the in-frame clones, and not every one. The sample lists under 300,000 clones; roughly nine tenths were seen once. Sequenced sample: PBMCs or T cells enriched from blood (not recorded which). These receptors originate from a woman aged 18-29 years who had recovered from COVID-19.

V usage is TRBV6-6 and J usage is TRBJ2-1; 11 nucleotides line up with TRBD2. This CDR3 has 17 amino acids. Trimming cost V 5 bases and J 2 bases; bases outside gene matches: 8. Per germline, CDR1 MNHNY and CDR2 SVGAGI (reference sequence). The CDR3 loop reads CASSPRLAGFTYNEQFF. DNA of the CDR3: TGTGCCAGCAGTCCCCGACTAGCGGGGTTTACCTACAATGAGCAGTTCTTC.

The V call is TRBV10-2, the J call TRBJ1-4; 7 nucleotides line up with TRBD1. This CDR3 has 18 residues. Germline V gives CDR1 WSHSY, CDR2 SAAADI. After removal of 4 bases from V and 2 bases from J, the junction contained 13 bases not matched to a gene. CDR3 protein: CASSVGHASGGTNEKLFF. CDR3 sequence (DNA): TGCGCCAGCAGTGTGGGACATGCTTCAGGGGGGACTAATGAAAAACTGTTTTTT.

CDR3 loop: CASSLPGQLLNEQFF. CDR3 coding DNA: TGTGCCAGCAGTCTACCGGGACAGTTGCTCAATGAGCAGTTCTTC. The V call is TRBV7-9, the J call TRBJ2-1; 7 bases match TRBD1. The CDR3 spans 15 residues. Germline trimming cut 6 bases from V and 6 bases from J; bases unmatched to any gene: 11. Germline loops: CDR1 SEHNR, CDR2 FQNEAQ (reference sequence).

DNA of the CDR3: TGTGCCAGCAGCTTGTTTGACAGGGCAATTCAAAAACTGTTTTTT. This gives the protein CASSLFDRAIQKLFF. This sequence joins TRBV5-6 and TRBJ1-4, with 7 bases identical to TRBD1. This CDR3 comprises 15 residues. CDR1 SGHDT and CDR2 YYEEEE come from the germline V gene. Unmatched junction bases numbered 9, after V lost 1 base and J lost 9 bases.